A selection of T cell receptor beta chains follows, all from one sample in a study of STAT5B mutations in CD4+ large granular lymphocyte leukemia. Assay: immunoSEQ multiplex PCR; the TCRdb copy retains only in-frame clones and omits some. The repertoire holds about 20,000 clones, with about 75% as singletons. Sequencing used CD4+ T cells from blood buffy coats. The receptors originated from a human donor in good health. CDR3s include the opening cysteine and the closing phenylalanine or tryptophan. D genes are given only for firm matches. Not every row has a clone size; where given, it reads once, few, many or a size class.

size: .
D: .
V: TRBV25-1
J: TRBJ2-7
CDR3: CASSEFGGYEQYF
DNA: TGTGCCAGCAGTGAATTCGGGGGCTACGAGCAGTACTTC

size: .
D: .
V: TRBV19
J: TRBJ1-1
CDR3: CASSRKVRATEAFF
DNA: TGTGCCAGTAGTCGAAAGGTCAGGGCCACTGAAGCTTTCTTT

size: once
D: .
V: TRBV28
J: TRBJ1-3
CDR3: CAASRGNTIYF
DNA: TGTGCCGCCAGCAGGGGAAACACCATATATTTT

size: .
D: .
V: TRBV7-2
J: TRBJ2-7
CDR3: CASSLRGDYEQYF
DNA: TGTGCCAGCAGCTTACGCGGGGACTACGAGCAGTACTTC

size: few
D: TRBD1
V: TRBV6-1
J: TRBJ1-4
CDR3: CATRTGRFEKLFF
DNA: TGTGCCACCAGGACAGGCCGGTTTGAAAAACTGTTTTTT

size: .
D: .
V: TRBV7-6
J: TRBJ2-7
CDR3: CASSLEGRSYEQYF
DNA: TGTGCCAGCAGCTTAGAGGGGCGGTCCTACGAGCAGTACTTC

size: .
D: .
V: TRBV7-2
J: TRBJ2-7
CDR3: CASSLAPDRLGGEQYF
DNA: TGTGCCAGCAGCTTAGCGCCGGACCGCTTAGGAGGGGAGCAGTACTTC

size: once
D: TRBD1
V: TRBV5-8
J: TRBJ2-2
CDR3: CASSPTGGASPGELFF
DNA: TGTGCCAGCAGCCCAACAGGGGGCGCCTCCCCCGGGGAGCTGTTTTTT

size: .
D: TRBD1
V: TRBV2
J: TRBJ2-7
CDR3: CASGRDRAGAYEQYF
DNA: TGTGCCAGCGGTCGGGACAGGGCCGGGGCCTACGAGCAGTACTTC

size: .
D: .
V: TRBV11-2
J: TRBJ2-6
CDR3: CASSLAGLNVLTF
DNA: TGTGCCAGCAGCTTAGCGGGGCTCAACGTCCTGACTTTC

size: .
D: .
V: TRBV9
J: TRBJ1-1
CDR3: CASSVGEGSFTEAFF
DNA: TGTGCCAGCAGCGTAGGTGAAGGGTCTTTCACTGAAGCTTTCTTT

size: few
D: .
V: TRBV5-1
J: TRBJ1-1
CDR3: CASSVGKNTEAFF
DNA: TGCGCCAGCTCCGTTGGGAAGAACACTGAAGCTTTCTTT

size: few
D: TRBD1
V: TRBV5-3
J: TRBJ2-5
CDR3: CARSLGQGETQYF
DNA: TGTGCCAGAAGCTTGGGACAGGGAGAGACCCAGTACTTC

size: once
D: .
V: TRBV7-9
J: TRBJ1-3
CDR3: CASSLAARTTAGNTIYF
DNA: TGTGCCAGCAGCTTAGCGGCTCGGACGACGGCTGGAAACACCATATATTTT

size: .
D: .
V: TRBV6-1
J: TRBJ1-2
CDR3: CASSGGQSVYGYTF
DNA: TGTGCCAGCAGTGGTGGACAGTCCGTCTATGGCTACACCTTC

size: .
D: TRBD2
V: TRBV5-1
J: TRBJ2-5
CDR3: CASSPGLAGLGWETQYF
DNA: TGCGCCAGCAGCCCGGGACTAGCGGGATTAGGGTGGGAGACCCAGTACTTC

size: few
D: .
V: TRBV11-2
J: TRBJ2-2
CDR3: CASSLAGELFF
DNA: TGTGCCAGCAGCTTAGCCGGGGAGCTGTTTTTT

size: .
D: .
V: TRBV7-7
J: TRBJ2-7
CDR3: CASSFRRDSYEQYF
DNA: TGTGCTAGCAGCTTCAGACGGGACTCTTACGAGCAGTACTTC

size: .
D: .
V: TRBV7-8
J: TRBJ2-5
CDR3: CASSLGLSETQYF
DNA: TGTGCCAGCAGCTTAGGGCTGAGCGAGACCCAGTACTTC

size: .
D: .
V: TRBV30
J: TRBJ2-3
CDR3: CAWGTLVDTQYF
DNA: TGTGCCTGGGGGACACTCGTGGATACGCAGTATTTT